This T cell receptor beta chain comes out of a study of shared clonotypes between healthy human individuals. The sample holds a few counts of this clone. Only Caucasian adults living in Nashville, Tennessee made up the donor group. Germline assignment: CDR1 ENHRY and CDR2 SYGVKD. The CDR3 consists of 12 residues. Trimming pared 4 bases from V and 4 bases from J, leaving 7 bases between. Splitting of each subset's genomic DNA was done evenly across several immunoSEQ plates. Clones were read by immunoSEQ multiplex PCR, and TCRdb kept only the in-frame ones, dropping some. The sample yields about half a million clones, approximately 71% seen once.

The genes are TRBV10-3 and TRBJ1-1; D remains ambiguous. This clonotype originated in a woman between 35 and 50 years old in good health. Some clones in this sample may be carry-over from other donors' samples. Specimen: PBMCs. This CDR3 is CAISGAATEAFF. CDR3 sequence (DNA): TGTGCCATCAGTGGAGCGGCCACTGAAGCTTTCTTT.